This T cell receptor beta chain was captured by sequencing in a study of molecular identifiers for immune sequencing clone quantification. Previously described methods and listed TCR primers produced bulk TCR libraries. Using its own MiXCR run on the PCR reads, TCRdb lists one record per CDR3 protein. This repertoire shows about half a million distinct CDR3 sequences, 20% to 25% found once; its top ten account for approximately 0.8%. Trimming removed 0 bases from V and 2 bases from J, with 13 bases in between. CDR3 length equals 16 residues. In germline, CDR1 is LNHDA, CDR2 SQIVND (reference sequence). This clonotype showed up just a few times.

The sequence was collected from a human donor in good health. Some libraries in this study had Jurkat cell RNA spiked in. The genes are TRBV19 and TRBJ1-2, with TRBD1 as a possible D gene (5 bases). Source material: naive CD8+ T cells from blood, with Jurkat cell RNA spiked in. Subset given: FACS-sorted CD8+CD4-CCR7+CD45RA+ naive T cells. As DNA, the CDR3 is TGTGCCAGTAGTATAGATCCGGGGGGACCGAACTATGGCTACACCTTC. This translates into CASSIDPGGPNYGYTF.